This T cell receptor (beta chain) derives from a study of neurological immune-mediated disorders. Study-level findings and limits: Patients with HTLV-1-associated myelopathy had the highest level of TCR clonal expansion, whereas patients with multiple sclerosis had the lowest level, falling beneath the level found in healthy controls.

The time point was: longitudinal time-point 1 (baseline). Libraries used 2 million unsorted PBMCs kept frozen in RNAlater. A single run covered 15-18 subjects with over 190 million TCR-beta sequences. TCRdb redid the calling of the 5' RACE reads with MiXCR, one entry per CDR3 protein. The sample yields some 71,000 distinct CDR3 sequences, about a tenth seen once. As regards this clonotype: Its target is unknown.

The germline V gene has CDR1 MNHNY and CDR2 SVGAGI (reference sequence). V lost 0 bases, J lost 4 bases, and 10 bases lay in between. This CDR3 has 15 amino acids. Sequencing was done on a sample of PBMCs. This receptor was identified in a man aged 30 to 39 in good health. The genes are TRBV6-6 and TRBJ1-3; D gene ambiguous. The CDR3, as DNA: TGTGCCAGCAGTTACTCCGCATCTCTGGGAAACACCATATATTTT. This encodes CASSYSASLGNTIYF.